A single sample is the source of the 9 T cell receptor beta chains below, sequenced in a study of cytomegalovirus exposure and HLA in healthy donors. PCR employed 60 Vbeta and 13 Jbeta primers. Generated by immunoSEQ multiplex PCR, the TCRdb table keeps only in-frame clones and is missing some. The profile shows about 240,000 clones, roughly 78% of them singletons. The sample was PBMCs. These receptors were collected from a boy under 18 in good health and CMV-seronegative.

The genes are TRBV15 and TRBJ1-5, with 7 bases lining up with TRBD1. Trimming at V came to 0 bases and at J to 5 bases, leaving 4 bases not matched to a gene. The CDR3 spans 15 residues. The V gene's germline CDR1 is LNHNV and CDR2 YYDKDF (reference sequence). The CDR3 region is CATSREPGGYQPQHF. The DNA of the CDR3 is TGTGCCACCAGCAGAGAACCAGGGGGATATCAGCCCCAGCATTTT.

CDR3 region: CASSLAVGAYEQYF. CDR3 DNA sequence: TGTGCCAGCAGCTTAGCGGTAGGGGCTTACGAGCAGTACTTC. The chain links TRBV7-2 to TRBJ2-7, with a tentative D call TRBD1 (5 bases). The CDR3 extends over 14 amino acids. Germline V gene data show CDR1 as SGHTA and CDR2 as FQGNSA. V lost 0 bases, J lost 4 bases, and 10 bases lay in between.

This rearrangement joins TRBV5-5 to TRBJ2-7, with 11 bases aligning to TRBD2. Germline CDR1 is SGHKS and CDR2 is YYEKEE (reference sequence). This CDR3 is built from 14 residues. The V segment lost 7 bases and the J segment 5 bases; nucleotides outside the gene matches: 8. CDR3: CASDIAGGAHEQYF. DNA for the CDR3: TGTGCCAGCGACATAGCGGGGGGGGCCCACGAGCAGTACTTC.

V gene TRBV6-5 combines with J gene TRBJ1-2; a possible D gene is TRBD1 (5 bases). The V end lost 0 bases, the J end lost 7 bases, and 15 bases lay between the germline ends. Per the germline V gene, CDR1 is MNHEY and CDR2 is SVGAGI. CDR3 length: 15 amino acids. The CDR3 loop reads CASSYSRLGEGGYTF. CDR3 DNA sequence: TGTGCCAGCAGTTACTCCCGTTTGGGGGAGGGTGGCTACACCTTC.

V gene TRBV13 combines with J gene TRBJ1-2; D might be TRBD1 (5 bases). The germline gives CDR1 PRHDT, CDR2 FYEKMQ (reference sequence). The CDR3 sequence is 14 residues long. Trimming cost V 5 bases and J 5 bases, with 15 bases left between them. CDR3 coding DNA: TGTGCCAGCAGCATCCCGACAGATCCTTATGGCTACACCTTC. Translating gives CASSIPTDPYGYTF.

The gene calls are TRBV7-9 and TRBJ1-3; 8 nucleotides align to TRBD1. The CDR3 has 15 residues. CDR1 is SEHNR and CDR2 is FQNEAQ in the germline V gene (reference sequence). Losses at the gene ends were 5 bases for V and 8 bases for J; bases not matched to a gene: 11. CDR3 nucleotides: TGTGCCAGCAGCCGGACAGGGCCGGAGCGGGACACCATATATTTT. This translates into CASSRTGPERDTIYF.

V is TRBV6-1 and J is TRBJ1-1, with D unresolved. With 2 bases removed from V and 4 bases from J, the gap between germline ends came to 11 bases. The CDR3 totals 14 residues. The germline gives CDR1 MNHNS, CDR2 SASEGT. CDR3 nucleotide sequence: TGTGCCAGCAGTGAAAATGGTGTGGCCACTGAAGCTTTCTTT. It is translated as CASSENGVATEAFF.

This clone occurred a few times. The chain carries TRBV6-4 and TRBJ2-3, with 7 bases that match TRBD1. Germline CDR1 MRHNA, CDR2 SNTAGT. CDR3 length equals 14 residues. V was clipped by 6 bases and J by 7 bases; unmatched bases: 10. CDR3 coding DNA: TGTGCCAGCAGATATGGGACAGCCTATAATACGCAGTATTTT. It is translated as CASRYGTAYNTQYF.

CDR3 bases: TGTGCCAGCAGCTTAGATCATCAGGCCTACAATGAGCAGTTCTTC. This codes for CASSLDHQAYNEQFF. This sequence joins TRBV7-9 and TRBJ2-1; D remains unclear. Trimming left V 1 base short and J 2 bases short, with 9 bases between. The CDR3 sequence is 15 residues long. Germline V gene data show CDR1 as SEHNR and CDR2 as FQNEAQ (reference sequence).